Reported below is one T cell receptor (beta chain). The clone's antigen remains unknown. Base qualities are not at hand, and no much larger clone is one base apart. At the junction V is shortened by 5 bases and J by 1 base, with 9 bases in between. Per the germline V gene (reference sequence), SEHNR is the CDR1 and FQNEAQ is the CDR2. The CDR3 runs 13 residues from the cysteine to the phenylalanine. The CDR3 DNA has 39 bases and is translated from base 1. The data derive from a study of T cells after posttransplantation cyclophosphamide (dated by TCRdb to 2016 to 2017). For the wider study: Using TRB sequencing, the study followed how the T cell repertoire rebuilt after myeloablative bone marrow transplantation with posttransplantation cyclophosphamide given as GVHD prophylaxis. Public TRB sequences were queried against a database of over 3,500 sequences associated with responses to pathogens, tumor antigens, self-antigens and alloantigens. TRA and TRB clonality were tightly correlated in 9 samples, so subsequent TCR analyses focused on TRB only. Antigen receptor sequencing was done on samples from roughly 35 PTCy-treated patients and from approximately 15 related bone marrow donors of those patients. Blood from all 34 PTCy patients who had 1-year posttransplant specimens underwent TRB sequencing. In 3 patients, up to about 3 additional blood samples taken between 2 and 5.2 years after transplant also underwent TRB sequencing, as did pretransplant blood from a handful of patients. Findings and caveats that apply to the study as a whole: The TRB repertoires of T cells infiltrating skin or GI tract showed only limited overlap with the TRB repertoires of T cells in blood. Donor-recipient similarity was low at 1-2 months but rose over the first year, and later blood repertoires were often dominated by donor CD8+ memory clones. Across the 45 to 55 patients, TRB clonality was highly associated with recipient CMV seropositivity and CMV reactivation, and diversity with PTCy was similar to that in the CNI/methotrexate controls.

Peripheral blood samples were provided by related bone marrow donors on the day of marrow donation. Peripheral blood and bone marrow mononuclear cells were isolated by Ficoll-Hypaque density centrifugation and cryopreserved. TRB sequencing was run on genomic DNA with either the immunoSEQ assay at survey resolution or the hsTCRB kit. As for the authors' bioinformatics: The immunoSEQ software was used for initial read processing, and the LymphoSeq R package was used for repertoire analyses. Clonality was calculated as 1 minus normalized Shannon entropy, and the Gini coefficient was also calculated for each TRB dataset. To infer phenotypes in unsorted samples, TRB sequences from sorted subsets of the recipient or donor were mapped onto the unsorted samples of the same recipient. In TCRdb, the immuneACCESS table is reduced to in-frame sequences with V and J assigned. These tables do not hold every clone; where another copy was compared, an unresolved V gene accounts for under half, and the others remain unexplained. V, J and clone size derive from that table, while D and trimming were established from the DNA sequence. This sample has approximately 50,000 clones in its table, and roughly 94% of those were observed once. The ten largest clonotypes hold approximately 2.9% of the sample.

The clonotype comes from a woman aged 30 to 39 in good health and a related stem cell transplant donor. Recombination linked TRBV7-9 to TRBJ2-7; a confident D gene designation cannot be given. The sample taken for sequencing was PBMCs. This receptor carries the CDR3 CASSPDGSYEQYF. The sequenced DNA is TGTGCCAGCAGCCCTGACGGGTCCTACGAGCAGTACTTC.